These 16 T cell receptor beta chains share one sample of origin, sequenced in a study of blood T cell repertoires in COVID-19. The repertoire was sequenced with immunoSEQ multiplex PCR; TCRdb's copy has only in-frame clones and lacks some. This repertoire shows roughly 70,000 clones, 76% found once; its top ten account for approximately 15%. The specimen was peripheral blood. These receptors originate from a man aged 60-69 years with COVID-19, enrolled during active disease.

The chain couples TRBV19 to TRBJ1-1, with unresolved D. Looked up from germline, CDR1 is LNHDA and CDR2 is SQIVND (reference sequence). The CDR3 extends over 14 amino acids. The V and J ends lost 4 bases and 1 base respectively, with 10 bases between them. The CDR3 DNA reads as TGTGCCAGTAGTACGCTCGAGGGGAACACTGAAGCTTTCTTT. Translating it yields CASSTLEGNTEAFF.

This clone was found once. The chain couples TRBV3-1 (or the pseudogene TRBV3-2) to TRBJ2-7; D might be TRBD2 (5 bases). Germline V CDR1 and CDR2: LGHDT, YNNKEL (reference sequence). V lost 0 bases to trimming and J lost 6 bases, with 9 bases between them. There are 13 residues in the CDR3. CDR3 sequence: CASSQDPSGEQYF. CDR3 bases: TGTGCCAGCAGCCAAGATCCGAGCGGCGAGCAGTACTTC.

The chain recombines TRBV30 with TRBJ1-6; 9 positions match TRBD1. From germline, CDR1 is GTSNPN and CDR2 SVGIG (reference sequence). V lost 5 bases to trimming and J lost 10 bases; unmatched junction nucleotides: 9. CDR3 size: 14 residues. In DNA form, the CDR3 reads TGTGCCTGGGATCGTGGGACAGGGACATCACCCCTCCACTTT. This codes for CAWDRGTGTSPLHF. The full variable domain, in which reference TRBV30 and TRBJ1-6 provide the parts outside the CDR3, is SQTIHQWPATLVQPVGSPLSLECTVEGTSNPNLYWYRQAAGRGLQLLFYSVGIGQISSEVPQNLSASRPQDRQFILSSKKLLLSDSGFYLCAWDRGTGTSPLHFGNGTRLTVT.

As regards this clone: Mismatch with germline at one junction end may stem from a read error. This rearrangement joins TRBV6-1 to TRBJ1-2; TRBD1 agrees at 7 bases. The CDR3 sequence is 14 residues long. The V gene's germline CDR1 is MNHNS and CDR2 SASEGT. This CDR3 reads CASREGRGRYGYTF. The CDR3 nucleotides are TGTGCCAGCAGGGAAGGGAGGGGGCGGTATGGCTACACCTTC.

The chain has TRBV2 and TRBJ2-3; maybe TRBD2 (6 bases). The V and J ends lost 3 bases and 5 bases respectively, with 15 bases between them. CDR3 length: 15 residues. The germline gives CDR1 SNHLY, CDR2 FYNNEI. CDR3 sequence: CASSDRGGKLDTQYF. DNA of the CDR3: TGTGCCAGCAGTGATAGGGGCGGGAAACTAGATACGCAGTATTTT.

This rearrangement joins TRBV2 to TRBJ2-1; 9 bases are shared with TRBD2. V shed 8 bases, J shed 9 bases, and the junction held 14 bases outside the gene matches. CDR3 length equals 15 residues. Germline CDR1 is SNHLY and CDR2 is FYNNEI. In nucleotides, the CDR3 is TGTGCCAGCGGACGGACGAGCGGGGGGAATGGTGAGCAGTTCTTC. Translation gives CASGRTSGGNGEQFF.

The chain is built from TRBV5-6 and TRBJ1-1, with D possibly matching TRBD1 (6 bases). The germline V gene encodes CDR1 SGHDT and CDR2 YYEEEE. Trimming shortened V by 3 bases and J by 6 bases, and 24 bases separated the two germline ends. There are 17 residues in the CDR3. CDR3 loop: CASSYGGRRGAFAEAFF. The CDR3 DNA reads TGTGCCAGCAGCTATGGGGGTCGCCGGGGGGCATTCGCTGAAGCTTTCTTT.

In the case of this clone: This sample also contains other DNA sequences that code for the same CDR3. The CDR3 nucleotides read TGTGCCAGCAGCCTGTCGAGCACAGATACGCAGTATTTT. It codes for CASSLSSTDTQYF. The chain uses TRBV11-3 and TRBJ2-3, with no clear D. Trimming cost V 5 bases and J 0 bases, with 6 bases left between them. This CDR3 has 13 residues. Germline V gene lookup returns CDR1 SGHNT and CDR2 YENEEA. The complete variable domain, with remaining parts taken from reference TRBV11-3 and TRBJ2-3, reads EAGVVQSPRYKIIEKKQPVAFWCNPISGHNTLYWYLQNLGQGPELLIRYENEEAVDDSQLPKDRFSAERLKGVDSTLKIQPAELGDSAVYLCASSLSSTDTQYFGPGTRLTVL.

The chain couples TRBV5-1 to TRBJ2-1; the match to TRBD1 covers 7 bases. The CDR3 is 15 amino acids. Unmatched junction bases numbered 6, after V lost 0 bases and J lost 6 bases. CDR1 and CDR2 from the germline V gene are SGHRS and YFSETQ. The CDR3 spells CASSLGRGQGNEQFF. The CDR3 coding sequence is TGCGCCAGCAGCTTGGGTAGGGGGCAGGGCAATGAGCAGTTCTTC.

This chain connects TRBV10-1 to TRBJ2-7, with D possibly matching TRBD1 (5 bases). Trimming cost V 2 bases and J 7 bases, with 12 bases left between them. The CDR3 runs to 13 residues. Germline V gene lookup returns CDR1 WNHNN and CDR2 SYGVQD (reference sequence). As DNA, the CDR3 is TGCGCCAGCAGTGAGACCCGAGGACAAGAGCAGTACTTC. This translates into CASSETRGQEQYF.

The chain is built from TRBV27 and TRBJ2-3; D is ambiguous. The CDR3 contains 14 residues. V was cut by 1 base and J by 0 bases, with 5 bases left in between. CDR1 MNHEY and CDR2 SMNVEV come from the germline V gene (reference sequence). CDR3 in DNA: TGTGCCAGCAGTTTATGGGCTAGCACAGATACGCAGTATTTT. It encodes CASSLWASTDTQYF.

The genes are TRBV5-4 and TRBJ1-1; no firm D call. The germline V gene encodes CDR1 SGHNT and CDR2 YYREEE (reference sequence). V lost 5 bases, J lost 0 bases, and 11 bases lay in between. The CDR3 spans 14 residues. The CDR3 sequence is CASSTTFMNTEAFF. CDR3 nucleotide sequence: TGTGCCAGCAGTACGACTTTTATGAACACTGAAGCTTTCTTT.

To note about this clone: Other DNA sequences within the sample encode an identical CDR3. The rearrangement links TRBV5-5 to TRBJ2-2, with 8 bases matching TRBD2. The CDR3 consists of 15 residues. V shed 2 bases and J 5 bases; nucleotides not matched to a gene: 5. From germline, CDR1 is SGHKS and CDR2 YYEKEE (reference sequence). The CDR3, as DNA: TGTGCCAGCAGCTTAAAGCGGGAGTTAACCGGGGAGCTGTTTTTT. It is translated as CASSLKRELTGELFF. Drawing the rest from reference TRBV5-5 and TRBJ2-2, the complete variable domain is DAGVTQSPTHLIKTRGQQVTLRCSPISGHKSVSWYQQVLGQGPQFIFQYYEKEERGRGNFPDRFSARQFPNYSSELNVNALLLGDSALYLCASSLKRELTGELFFGEGSRLTVL.

This sequence joins TRBV30 and TRBJ2-1, with 9 bases aligning to TRBD1. The CDR3 is made up of 18 amino acids. Trimming removed 8 bases from V and 4 bases from J; junction bases left unmatched: 21. Germline CDR1 and CDR2: GTSNPN and SVGIG (reference sequence). CDR3 protein: CAGKDRGRGLALYNEQFF. Written as DNA, the CDR3 is TGTGCCGGAAAGGACAGGGGCCGGGGCCTAGCGCTTTACAATGAGCAGTTCTTC. The complete variable domain, with remaining parts taken from reference TRBV30 and TRBJ2-1, reads SQTIHQWPATLVQPVGSPLSLECTVEGTSNPNLYWYRQAAGRGLQLLFYSVGIGQISSEVPQNLSASRPQDRQFILSSKKLLLSDSGFYLCAGKDRGRGLALYNEQFFGPGTRLTVL.

The chain uses TRBV20-1 and TRBJ2-3; 11 bases match TRBD2. Trimming took 3 bases from V and 2 from J; bases not matched to a gene: 7. CDR3 length equals 16 residues. The germline V gene has CDR1 DFQATT and CDR2 SNEGSKA (reference sequence). The CDR3 reads CSASANSGRATDTQYF. The DNA for the CDR3 is TGCAGTGCTAGTGCTAATAGCGGGAGGGCCACAGATACGCAGTATTTT.

Here the CDR3 DNA reads TGTGCCAGTAGTATAGGGCACCTCTATGGCTACACCTTC. This codes for CASSIGHLYGYTF. The chain employs TRBV19 and TRBJ1-2; D is ambiguous. The CDR3 sequence is 13 residues long. Deletions cut 1 base from V and 4 bases from J, with 7 bases between. Looked up from germline, CDR1 is LNHDA and CDR2 is SQIVND (reference sequence).